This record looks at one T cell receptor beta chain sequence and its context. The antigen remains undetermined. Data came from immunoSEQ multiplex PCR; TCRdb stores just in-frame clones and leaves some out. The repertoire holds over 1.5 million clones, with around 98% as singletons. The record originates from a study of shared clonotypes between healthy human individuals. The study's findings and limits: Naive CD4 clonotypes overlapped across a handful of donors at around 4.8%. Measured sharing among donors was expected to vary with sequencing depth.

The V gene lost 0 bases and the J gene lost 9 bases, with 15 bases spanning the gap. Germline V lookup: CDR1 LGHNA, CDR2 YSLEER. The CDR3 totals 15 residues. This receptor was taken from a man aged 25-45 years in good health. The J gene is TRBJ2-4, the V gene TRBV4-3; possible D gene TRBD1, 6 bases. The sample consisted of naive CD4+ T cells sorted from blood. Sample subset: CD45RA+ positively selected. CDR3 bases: TGCGCCAGCAGCCAAGAGGCGGCAGGGGTTGGCATTCAGTACTTC. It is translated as CASSQEAAGVGIQYF.